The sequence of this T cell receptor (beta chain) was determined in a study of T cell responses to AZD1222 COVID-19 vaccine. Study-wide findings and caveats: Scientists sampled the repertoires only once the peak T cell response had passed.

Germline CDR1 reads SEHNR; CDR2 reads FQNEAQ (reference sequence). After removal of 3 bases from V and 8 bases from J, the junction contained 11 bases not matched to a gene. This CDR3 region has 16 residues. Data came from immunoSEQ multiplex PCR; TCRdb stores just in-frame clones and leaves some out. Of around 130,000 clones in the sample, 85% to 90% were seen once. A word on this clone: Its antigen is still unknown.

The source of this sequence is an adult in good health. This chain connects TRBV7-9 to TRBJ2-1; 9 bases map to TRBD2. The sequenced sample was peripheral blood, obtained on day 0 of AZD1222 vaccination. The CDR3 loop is CASSFSGGRAVYEQFF. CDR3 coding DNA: TGTGCCAGCAGCTTTTCTGGCGGGAGGGCCGTCTATGAGCAGTTCTTC.